This note documents a single T cell receptor beta chain sequence. The CDR3 is 14 amino acids. Trimming removed 4 bases at V and 0 bases at J, with 7 bases between. Germline CDR1 and CDR2: SNHLY and FYNNEI. The data stem from a study of T-cell reconstitution after alpha-beta-depleted transplantation in children. TCRbeta library construction was performed incorporating unique molecular identifiers. Each CDR3 protein gets one entry after TCRdb re-called the PCR reads with MiXCR. The table has about 360,000 distinct CDR3 sequences, about an eighth seen once; the top ten hold around 4.1%. The chain couples TRBV2 to TRBJ1-5, with D hard to call. This TCR derives from a human donor who donated a stem cell graft to a child with Fanconi anemia. The sequencing used PBMCs, collected from the stem cell graft. CDR3 DNA: TGTGCCAGCAGTGGAGACACTAGCAATCAGCCCCAGCATTTT. Translating it yields CASSGDTSNQPQHF. Filled out from reference TRBV2 and TRBJ1-5, the complete variable domain reads EPEVTQTPSHQVTQMGQEVILRCVPISNHLYFYWYRQILGQKVEFLVSFYNNEISEKSEIFDDQFSVERPDGSNFTLKIRSTKLEDSAMYFCASSGDTSNQPQHFGDGTRLSIL.